Described below is a single TCR beta chain sequence and its context. The CDR3 is 20 amino acids. V was pared by 0 bases and J by 6 bases, with 24 bases between. Germline CDR1 reads SGHAT; CDR2 reads FQNNGV. The sample belongs to a study of blood T cell repertoires in COVID-19. Study-level information: Acute-phase and convalescent COVID-19 samples originated in the United States, Italy and Spain.

Produced via immunoSEQ multiplex PCR; TCRdb's table is partial and in-frame only. The repertoire holds about 280,000 clones, with less than 90% as singletons. The rearrangement uses TRBV11-2 and TRBJ1-6; TRBD1 might be the D (6 bases). Sequencing input: peripheral blood. The source of this sequence is a woman aged 65 to 85 with COVID-19, enrolled during active disease. CDR3 DNA sequence: TGTGCCAGCAGCTTAGACCCCAACCTAGACAGGTGGGACGTTAATTCACCCCTCCACTTT. Translating gives CASSLDPNLDRWDVNSPLHF.